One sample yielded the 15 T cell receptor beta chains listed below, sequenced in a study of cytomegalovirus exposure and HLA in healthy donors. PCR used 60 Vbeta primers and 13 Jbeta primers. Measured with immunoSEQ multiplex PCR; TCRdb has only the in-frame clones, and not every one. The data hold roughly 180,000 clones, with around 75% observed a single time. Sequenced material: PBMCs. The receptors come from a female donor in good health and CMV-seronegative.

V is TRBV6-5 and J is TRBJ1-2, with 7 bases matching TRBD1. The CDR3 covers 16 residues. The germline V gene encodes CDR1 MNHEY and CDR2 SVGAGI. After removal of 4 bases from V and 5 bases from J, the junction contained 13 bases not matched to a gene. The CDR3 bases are TGTGCCAGCAGTTCCCTGGGACAGTTGGGGGTTTATGGCTACACCTTC. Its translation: CASSSLGQLGVYGYTF.

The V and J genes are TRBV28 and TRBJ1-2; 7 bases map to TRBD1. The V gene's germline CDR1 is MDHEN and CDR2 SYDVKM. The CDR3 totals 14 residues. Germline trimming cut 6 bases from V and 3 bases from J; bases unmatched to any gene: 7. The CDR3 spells CASRQGGGYYGYTF. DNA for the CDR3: TGTGCCAGCAGGCAAGGAGGGGGCTACTATGGCTACACCTTC.

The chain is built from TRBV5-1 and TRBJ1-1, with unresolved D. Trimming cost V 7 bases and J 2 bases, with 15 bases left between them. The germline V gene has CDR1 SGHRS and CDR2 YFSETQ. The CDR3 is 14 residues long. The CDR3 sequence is CASGNSGRNTEAFF. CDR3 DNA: TGCGCCAGCGGTAATTCGGGGAGAAACACTGAAGCTTTCTTT. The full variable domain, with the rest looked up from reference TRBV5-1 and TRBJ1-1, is KAGVTQTPRYLIKTRGQQVTLSCSPISGHRSVSWYQQTPGQGLQFLFEYFSETQRNKGNFPGRFSGRQFSNSRSEMNVSTLELGDSALYLCASGNSGRNTEAFFGQGTRLTVV.

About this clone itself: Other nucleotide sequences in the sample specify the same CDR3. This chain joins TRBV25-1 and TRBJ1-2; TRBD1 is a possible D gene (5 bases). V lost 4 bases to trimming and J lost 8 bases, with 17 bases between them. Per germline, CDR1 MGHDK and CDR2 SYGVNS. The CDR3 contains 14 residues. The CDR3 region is CASSGYGGAGGYTF. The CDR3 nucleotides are TGTGCCAGCAGTGGCTACGGAGGGGCGGGGGGCTACACCTTC.

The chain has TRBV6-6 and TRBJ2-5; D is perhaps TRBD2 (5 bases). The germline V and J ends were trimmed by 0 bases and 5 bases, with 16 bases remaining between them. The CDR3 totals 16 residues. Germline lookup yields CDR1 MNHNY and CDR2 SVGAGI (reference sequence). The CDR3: CASSYSSYGNSETQYF. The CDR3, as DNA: TGTGCCAGCAGTTACTCGTCTTACGGGAACTCGGAGACCCAGTACTTC.

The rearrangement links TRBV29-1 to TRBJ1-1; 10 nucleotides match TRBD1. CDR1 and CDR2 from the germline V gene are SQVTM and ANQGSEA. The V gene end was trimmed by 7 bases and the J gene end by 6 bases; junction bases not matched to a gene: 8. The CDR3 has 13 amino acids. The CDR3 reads CSARQGARAEAFF. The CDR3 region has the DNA TGCAGCGCTAGACAGGGGGCTAGGGCTGAAGCTTTCTTT.

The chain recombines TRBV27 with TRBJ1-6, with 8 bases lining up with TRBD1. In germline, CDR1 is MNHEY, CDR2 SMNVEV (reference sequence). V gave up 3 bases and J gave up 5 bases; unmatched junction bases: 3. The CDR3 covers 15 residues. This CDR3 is CASSFRTGHNSPLHF. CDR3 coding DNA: TGTGCCAGCAGTTTCCGGACAGGGCATAATTCACCCCTCCACTTT.

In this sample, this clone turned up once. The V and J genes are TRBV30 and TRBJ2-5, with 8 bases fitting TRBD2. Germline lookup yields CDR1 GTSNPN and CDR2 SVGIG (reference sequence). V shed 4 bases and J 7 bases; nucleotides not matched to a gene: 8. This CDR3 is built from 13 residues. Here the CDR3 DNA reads TGTGCCTGGACTTCGGGGGGGGGACGGACCCAGTACTTC. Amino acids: CAWTSGGGRTQYF.

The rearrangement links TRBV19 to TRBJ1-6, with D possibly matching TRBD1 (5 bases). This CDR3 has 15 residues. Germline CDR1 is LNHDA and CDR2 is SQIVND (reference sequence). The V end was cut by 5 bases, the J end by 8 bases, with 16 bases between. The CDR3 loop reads CASSEQAWDHSPLHF. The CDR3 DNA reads TGTGCCAGTAGTGAACAGGCCTGGGATCATTCACCCCTCCACTTT.

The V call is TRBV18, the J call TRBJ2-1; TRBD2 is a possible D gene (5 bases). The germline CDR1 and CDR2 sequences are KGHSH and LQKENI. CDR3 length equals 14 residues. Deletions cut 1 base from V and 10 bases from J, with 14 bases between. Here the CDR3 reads CASSPQTIVAEQFF. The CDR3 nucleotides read TGTGCCAGCTCACCACAGACTATCGTAGCGGAGCAGTTCTTC.

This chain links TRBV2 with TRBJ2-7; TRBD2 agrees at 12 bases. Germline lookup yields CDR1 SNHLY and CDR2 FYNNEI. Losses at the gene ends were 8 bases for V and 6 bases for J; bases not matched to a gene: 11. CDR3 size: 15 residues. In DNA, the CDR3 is TGTGCCAGCGGGGGAGGACTAGCGGGGTCAGTCGAGCAGTACTTC. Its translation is CASGGGLAGSVEQYF.

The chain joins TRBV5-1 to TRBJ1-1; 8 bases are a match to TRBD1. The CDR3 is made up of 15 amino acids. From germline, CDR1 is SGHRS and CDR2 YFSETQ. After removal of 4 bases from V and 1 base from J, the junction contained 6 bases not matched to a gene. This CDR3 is CASSTTGTGNTEAFF. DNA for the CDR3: TGCGCCAGCAGCACTACCGGGACAGGGAACACTGAAGCTTTCTTT.

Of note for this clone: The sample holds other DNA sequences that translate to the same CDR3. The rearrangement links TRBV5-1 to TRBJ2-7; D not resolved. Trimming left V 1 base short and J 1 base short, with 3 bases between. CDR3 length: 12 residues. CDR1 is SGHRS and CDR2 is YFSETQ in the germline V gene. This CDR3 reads CASSLSSYEQYF. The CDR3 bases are TGCGCCAGCAGCTTGTCTTCCTACGAGCAGTACTTC.

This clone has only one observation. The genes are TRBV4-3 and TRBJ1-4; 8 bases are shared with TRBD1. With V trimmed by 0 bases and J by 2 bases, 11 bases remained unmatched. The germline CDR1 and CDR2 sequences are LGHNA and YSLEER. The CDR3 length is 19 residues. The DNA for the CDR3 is TGCGCCAGCAGCCAAGATTTAGGGCAGGGGGCAGTTACTAATGAAAAACTGTTTTTT. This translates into CASSQDLGQGAVTNEKLFF.

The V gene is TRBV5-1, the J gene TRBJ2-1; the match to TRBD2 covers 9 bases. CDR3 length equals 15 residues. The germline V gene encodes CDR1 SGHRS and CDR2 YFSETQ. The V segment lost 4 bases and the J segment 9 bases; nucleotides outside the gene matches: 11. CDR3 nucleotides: TGCGCCAGCAGCCCCATGGCGGGAGGGCGGGGTGAGCAGTTCTTC. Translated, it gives CASSPMAGGRGEQFF.